Each of the 29 T cell receptor beta chains below was sequenced from the same sample in a study of blood T cell repertoires in COVID-19. Repertoires were generated with immunoSEQ multiplex PCR, while TCRdb's copy carries only in-frame clones and drops some. The table lists roughly 180,000 clones, roughly 83% of them singletons. What was sequenced was peripheral blood. The receptors were gathered from a woman aged 40 to 55 with COVID-19, enrolled during active disease.

This clone has only one observation. The chain carries TRBV18 and TRBJ2-7; 9 nucleotides align to TRBD1. The germline V gene encodes CDR1 KGHSH and CDR2 LQKENI. This CDR3 is 17 amino acids long. With 6 bases clipped from V and 0 bases from J, the junction kept 12 bases outside the gene matches. The CDR3, as DNA: TGTGCCAGCTCCCTAGGCACCGGGACAGGGAGCTCCTACGAGCAGTACTTC. Encoded protein: CASSLGTGTGSSYEQYF. The complete variable domain, with remaining parts taken from reference TRBV18 and TRBJ2-7, reads NAGVMQNPRHLVRRRGQEARLRCSPMKGHSHVYWYRQLPEEGLKFMVYLQKENIIDESGMPKERFSAEFPKEGPSILRIQQVVRGDSAAYFCASSLGTGTGSSYEQYFGPGTRLTVT.

The J gene is TRBJ1-1, the V gene TRBV27; maybe TRBD1 (5 bases). V was shortened by 2 bases and J by 1 base, with 11 bases between the two germline ends. CDR3 length: 15 residues. Germline CDR1 MNHEY, CDR2 SMNVEV (reference sequence). The CDR3 DNA reads as TGTGCCAGCAGTTTAGATAGGGGATGGAACACTGAAGCTTTCTTT. Its protein product is CASSLDRGWNTEAFF.

To note about this clone: Other DNA sequences in this specimen translate into the identical CDR3. The rearrangement joins TRBV5-1 to TRBJ2-5; 16 nucleotides line up with TRBD2. V shed 7 bases, J shed 8 bases, and the junction held 8 bases outside the gene matches. Germline V CDR1 and CDR2: SGHRS, YFSETQ. This CDR3 region has 15 residues. CDR3 nucleotides: TGCGCCAGCGACCCGGGACTAGCGGGAGGGAAAACCCAGTACTTC. Translation gives CASDPGLAGGKTQYF.

The gene calls are TRBV11-3 and TRBJ2-5; 12 bases line up with TRBD1. Looked up from germline, CDR1 is SGHNT and CDR2 is YENEEA. With 4 bases clipped from V and 7 bases from J, the junction kept 1 base outside the gene matches. The CDR3 has 13 amino acids. CDR3 amino acids: CASSSGQGATQYF. CDR3 in DNA: TGTGCCAGCAGCTCGGGACAGGGGGCGACCCAGTACTTC. Full variable domain (rest looked up from reference TRBV11-3 and TRBJ2-5): EAGVVQSPRYKIIEKKQPVAFWCNPISGHNTLYWYLQNLGQGPELLIRYENEEAVDDSQLPKDRFSAERLKGVDSTLKIQPAELGDSAVYLCASSSGQGATQYFGPGTRLLVL.

V usage is TRBV5-4 and J usage is TRBJ2-7, with D maybe TRBD2 (5 bases). CDR1 and CDR2 (germline): SGHNT, YYREEE (reference sequence). Trimming shortened V by 7 bases and J by 4 bases, and 18 bases separated the two germline ends. The CDR3 has 14 residues. In DNA form, the CDR3 reads TGTGCCAGCTTGGGGAGTTCGAAGGTTTACGAGCAGTACTTC. Protein sequence: CASLGSSKVYEQYF. Full variable domain (remainder filled in from reference TRBV5-4 and TRBJ2-7): ETGVTQSPTHLIKTRGQQVTLRCSSQSGHNTVSWYQQALGQGPQFIFQYYREEENGRGNFPPRFSGLQFPNYSSELNVNALELDDSALYLCASLGSSKVYEQYFGPGTRLTVT.

CDR3 amino acids: CASSLSETQYF. In nucleotides, the CDR3 is TGTGCCAGCAGTTTGAGTGAGACCCAGTACTTC. The chain has TRBV28 and TRBJ2-5; D gene uncertain. Trimming took off 3 bases at V and 5 bases at J, with 4 bases between the two ends. Germline lookup yields CDR1 MDHEN and CDR2 SYDVKM. This CDR3 spans 11 amino acids.

This clone was recorded a few times. Other DNA sequences within the sample encode an identical CDR3. The chain couples TRBV27 to TRBJ1-5; TRBD1 might be the D (6 bases). The CDR3 is 14 amino acids. Trimming left V 3 bases short and J 1 base short, with 7 bases between. Germline V gene data show CDR1 as MNHEY and CDR2 as SMNVEV (reference sequence). The CDR3 loop reads CASSLTGSNQPQHF. CDR3 nucleotides: TGTGCCAGCAGTTTGACAGGAAGCAATCAGCCCCAGCATTTT.

This clone appeared once. The V gene is TRBV7-2, the J gene TRBJ1-1; 7 bases fit TRBD1. Germline CDR1 and CDR2: SGHTA and FQGNSA. The CDR3 sequence is 14 residues long. Trimming at V came to 5 bases and at J to 8 bases, leaving 11 bases not matched to a gene. The CDR3 nucleotides are TGTGCCAGCAGCCATACAGGACAGGTTATAGAAGCTTTCTTT. Protein: CASSHTGQVIEAFF. Filled out from reference TRBV7-2 and TRBJ1-1, the complete variable domain reads GAGVSQSPSNKVTEKGKDVELRCDPISGHTALYWYRQSLGQGLEFLIYFQGNSAPDKSGLPSDRFSAERTGGSVSTLTIQRTQQEDSAVYLCASSHTGQVIEAFFGQGTRLTVV.

This sequence joins TRBV19 and TRBJ1-2; 9 nucleotides agree with TRBD1. The CDR3 is 12 residues long. Germline loops: CDR1 LNHDA, CDR2 SQIVND (reference sequence). J gave up 7 bases and V 9 bases, and 6 bases lay outside the gene matches. CDR3 nucleotides: TGTGCCAGCTTACAGGGGGCCATTGGCTACACCTTC. Its protein product is CASLQGAIGYTF. Variable domain in full (rest from reference TRBV19 and TRBJ1-2): DGGITQSPKYLFRKEGQNVTLSCEQNLNHDAMYWYRQDPGQGLRLIYYSQIVNDFQKGDIAEGYSVSREKKESFPLTVTSAQKNPTAFYLCASLQGAIGYTFGSGTRLTVV.

This rearrangement joins TRBV6-5 to TRBJ1-4; 7 positions match TRBD1. V lost 6 bases to trimming and J lost 12 bases; unmatched junction nucleotides: 10. Germline V gene sequence: CDR1 MNHEY, CDR2 SVGAGI. The length of the CDR3 is 13 residues. CDR3 nucleotide sequence: TGTGCCAGCAGAGGGACAGCTAGTTTCGAACTGTTTTTT. This translates into CASRGTASFELFF.

The rearrangement joins TRBV6-1 to TRBJ1-5; possibly TRBD1 for D (6 bases). Germline V gene sequence: CDR1 MNHNS, CDR2 SASEGT. The CDR3 contains 12 residues. Trimming left V 3 bases short and J 10 bases short, with 10 bases between. The CDR3 region has the DNA TGTGCCAGCAGTGACCCCGGGACACCCCAGCATTTT. Its protein is CASSDPGTPQHF.

This chain joins TRBV11-2 and TRBJ2-7; TRBD1 agrees at 10 bases. The CDR3 runs 14 residues. V lost 4 bases and J lost 2; bases outside the gene matches: 2. Germline lookup yields CDR1 SGHAT and CDR2 FQNNGV. CDR3 protein: CASSSGTGAYEQYF. The CDR3 DNA reads TGTGCCAGCAGCTCAGGGACAGGGGCCTACGAGCAGTACTTC.

V and J are TRBV20-1 and TRBJ1-2; 8 nucleotides align to TRBD1. The CDR3 is made up of 11 amino acids. The trim removed 7 bases at V and 6 bases at J, leaving 4 bases unmatched. Per the germline V gene, CDR1 is DFQATT and CDR2 is SNEGSKA (reference sequence). The CDR3 loop reads CSGQTGDGYTF. CDR3 nucleotide sequence: TGCAGTGGGCAGACAGGGGATGGCTACACCTTC.

The chain uses TRBV27 and TRBJ2-2; TRBD2 aligns across 11 bases. The CDR3 extends over 17 amino acids. Trimming cost V 0 bases and J 5 bases; bases outside gene matches: 5. Germline V gives CDR1 MNHEY, CDR2 SMNVEV (reference sequence). CDR3 loop: CASSLSELAGVTGELFF. In DNA, the CDR3 is TGTGCCAGCAGTTTATCGGAACTAGCGGGGGTGACCGGGGAGCTGTTTTTT.

This chain joins TRBV27 and TRBJ1-3; no definite D call. This CDR3 has 15 amino acids. The V end was cut by 5 bases, the J end by 2 bases, with 13 bases between. Germline V gives CDR1 MNHEY, CDR2 SMNVEV (reference sequence). CDR3 DNA: TGTGCCAGCAGTGCCGGTGGTCGGGCTGGAAACACCATATATTTT. Translated: CASSAGGRAGNTIYF.

The rearrangement uses TRBV2 and TRBJ2-1; D is ambiguous. The CDR3 runs 13 residues. Between the trimmed V and J ends, which lost 6 bases and 9 bases, there was a span of 15 bases. CDR1 is SNHLY, CDR2 FYNNEI, per germline. The CDR3 DNA reads as TGTGCCAGCAGCCTCCTTATGGGCATTGAGCAGTTCTTC. It encodes CASSLLMGIEQFF.

The chain is built from TRBV6-5 and TRBJ1-2; D is perhaps TRBD1 (5 bases). Germline V gene sequence: CDR1 MNHEY, CDR2 SVGAGI. Between the trimmed V and J ends, which lost 6 bases and 12 bases, there was a span of 17 bases. The CDR3 is 12 amino acids. This chain's CDR3 is CASRLLQGYDTF. The CDR3 nucleotides are TGTGCCAGCAGATTATTGCAGGGCTATGACACCTTC.

This sequence joins TRBV7-2 and TRBJ1-1; D remains unclear. Deletions cut 5 bases from V and 3 bases from J, with 7 bases between. CDR1 is SGHTA and CDR2 is FQGNSA in the germline V gene. CDR3 length: 12 residues. The CDR3 bases are TGTGCCAGCAGCCAGACTTACACTGAAGCTTTCTTT. Its protein product is CASSQTYTEAFF. Filled out from reference TRBV7-2 and TRBJ1-1, the complete variable domain reads GAGVSQSPSNKVTEKGKDVELRCDPISGHTALYWYRQSLGQGLEFLIYFQGNSAPDKSGLPSDRFSAERTGGSVSTLTIQRTQQEDSAVYLCASSQTYTEAFFGQGTRLTVV.

Notes on this clone: One end of the junction does not line up with germline, which may come from a read error. The chain employs TRBV5-1 and TRBJ2-5; 10 nucleotides match TRBD2. CDR1 is SGHRS and CDR2 is YFSETQ in the germline V gene. This CDR3 spans 17 amino acids. CDR3 region: CASSLRTSGAEGEIQYF. The CDR3 nucleotides read TGCGCCAGCAGCCTTAGGACTAGCGGAGCCGAGGGCGAGATCCAGTACTTC.

J is TRBJ2-7 and V is TRBV7-8; 7 nucleotides align to TRBD2. CDR1 and CDR2 (germline): SGHVS, FQNEAQ. J lost 6 bases, V lost 8 bases, and 10 bases had no gene match. This CDR3 region has 13 residues. The CDR3 sequence is CASLPGGPGEQYF. DNA of the CDR3: TGTGCCAGCCTCCCGGGAGGTCCCGGCGAGCAGTACTTC.

The J gene is TRBJ1-3, the V gene TRBV28; tentatively, D is TRBD1 (6 bases). In germline, CDR1 is MDHEN, CDR2 SYDVKM. The length of the CDR3 is 16 residues. With 6 bases removed from V and 3 bases from J, the gap between germline ends came to 18 bases. The CDR3 DNA reads TGTGCCAGCAGGGGGGTGTGGGGGCAGGGTGGAAACACCATATATTTT. Its protein product is CASRGVWGQGGNTIYF.

This clone was counted between two and nine times. The chain links TRBV5-4 to TRBJ2-7; 7 bases match TRBD1. The CDR3 extends over 13 amino acids. Germline lookup yields CDR1 SGHNT and CDR2 YYREEE (reference sequence). V lost 2 bases and J lost 6; bases outside the gene matches: 5. In nucleotides, the CDR3 is TGTGCCAGCAGCTTAGACAGGGTCCGCGAGCAGTACTTC. This codes for CASSLDRVREQYF.

The chain combines TRBV7-8 with TRBJ1-2, with 10 bases fitting TRBD1. CDR1 and CDR2 from the germline V gene are SGHVS and FQNEAQ. The CDR3 is 18 amino acids. The V gene end was trimmed by 4 bases and the J gene end by 6 bases; junction bases not matched to a gene: 17. CDR3 region: CASSWRGDRGAPGNGYTF. In nucleotides, the CDR3 is TGTGCCAGCAGCTGGCGCGGGGACAGGGGTGCGCCAGGGAATGGCTACACCTTC.

The chain joins TRBV2 to TRBJ2-7; 8 nucleotides line up with TRBD2. The CDR3 is 13 residues long. V shed 5 bases and J 6 bases; nucleotides not matched to a gene: 6. Per germline, CDR1 SNHLY and CDR2 FYNNEI. The CDR3 loop reads CASSRTSKGEQYF. The CDR3 DNA sequence: TGTGCCAGCAGTAGGACTAGCAAAGGCGAGCAGTACTTC.

The chain joins TRBV2 to TRBJ1-5; 7 bases fit TRBD1. Germline V gene data show CDR1 as SNHLY and CDR2 as FYNNEI. The ends lost 6 bases at V and 7 bases at J; junction bases unmatched: 12. CDR3 length equals 15 residues. For the CDR3, the DNA is TGTGCCAGCAGCGAACAGGGGAGGGCTGCCCAGCCCCAGCATTTT. Translated, it gives CASSEQGRAAQPQHF.

V and J are TRBV6-5 and TRBJ2-3; 7 bases are a match to TRBD2. V shed 7 bases and J 2 bases; nucleotides not matched to a gene: 9. Looked up from germline, CDR1 is MNHEY and CDR2 is SVGAGI. This CDR3 contains 15 residues. CDR3 sequence: CASTNVAGATDTQYF. CDR3 bases: TGTGCCAGCACGAACGTCGCGGGAGCCACAGATACGCAGTATTTT.

The chain combines TRBV19 with TRBJ2-7, with 9 bases identical to TRBD1. The CDR3 is made up of 15 amino acids. The J segment lost 3 bases and the V segment lost 6 bases, leaving 9 bases of the junction unmatched. Germline V CDR1 and CDR2: LNHDA, SQIVND (reference sequence). The CDR3 DNA sequence: TGTGCCAGTAGACGGGACAGGGATGGGGACTACGAGCAGTACTTC. It codes for CASRRDRDGDYEQYF.

The rearrangement uses TRBV6-1 and TRBJ2-3; 7 bases line up with TRBD2. The CDR3 runs to 15 residues. Germline loops: CDR1 MNHNS, CDR2 SASEGT. The J segment lost 4 bases and the V segment lost 3 bases, leaving 7 bases of the junction unmatched. DNA of the CDR3: TGTGCCAGCAGTGATGGGGAGGGGAAGGCAGATACGCAGTATTTT. Translating gives CASSDGEGKADTQYF.

The rearrangement uses TRBV18 and TRBJ1-2, with a weak D call TRBD1 (6 bases). Per the germline V gene, CDR1 is KGHSH and CDR2 is LQKENI. V was shortened by 2 bases and J by 6 bases, with 19 bases between the two germline ends. The CDR3 sequence is 16 residues long. This CDR3 is CASSPSVPDRSDGYTF. The CDR3 DNA sequence: TGTGCCAGCTCACCATCGGTCCCGGACAGAAGTGATGGCTACACCTTC.